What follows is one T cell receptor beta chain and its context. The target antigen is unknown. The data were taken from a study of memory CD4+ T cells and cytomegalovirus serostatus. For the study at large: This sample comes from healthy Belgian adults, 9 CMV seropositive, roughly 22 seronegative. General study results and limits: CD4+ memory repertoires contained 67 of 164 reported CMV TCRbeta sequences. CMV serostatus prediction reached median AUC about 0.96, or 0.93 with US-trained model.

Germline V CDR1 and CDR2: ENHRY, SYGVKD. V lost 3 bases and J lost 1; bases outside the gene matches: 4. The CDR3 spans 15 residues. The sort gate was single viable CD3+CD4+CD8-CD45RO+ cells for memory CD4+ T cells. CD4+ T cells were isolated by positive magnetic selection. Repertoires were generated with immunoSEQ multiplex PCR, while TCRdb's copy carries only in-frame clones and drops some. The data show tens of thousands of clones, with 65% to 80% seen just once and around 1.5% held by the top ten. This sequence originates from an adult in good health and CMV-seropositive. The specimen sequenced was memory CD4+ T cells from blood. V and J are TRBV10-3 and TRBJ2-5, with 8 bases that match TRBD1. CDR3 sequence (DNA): TGTGCCATCAGTGAAAGACAGGGGTCCCAAGAGACCCAGTACTTC. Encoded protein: CAISERQGSQETQYF.